This TCR beta chain was sequenced during a study of blood T cell repertoires in COVID-19. The germline gives CDR1 SGHTA, CDR2 FQGNSA. V lost 4 bases and J lost 14; bases outside the gene matches: 13. The CDR3 runs 16 residues. The assay was immunoSEQ multiplex PCR, and TCRdb's table has in-frame clones only and misses some. Found here are 70,000 or so clones, approximately 83% of them singletons; the top ten hold roughly 2.5%. Sequencing was carried out using peripheral blood. The clonotype comes from a man older than 75 with active or convalescent COVID-19. This chain connects TRBV7-2 to TRBJ2-1, with 14 bases lining up with TRBD2. The CDR3 nucleotides read TGTGCCAGCAGCTCCCGCACCTGGACTAGCGGGGGGAGCAAGTTCTTC. It encodes CASSSRTWTSGGSKFF.